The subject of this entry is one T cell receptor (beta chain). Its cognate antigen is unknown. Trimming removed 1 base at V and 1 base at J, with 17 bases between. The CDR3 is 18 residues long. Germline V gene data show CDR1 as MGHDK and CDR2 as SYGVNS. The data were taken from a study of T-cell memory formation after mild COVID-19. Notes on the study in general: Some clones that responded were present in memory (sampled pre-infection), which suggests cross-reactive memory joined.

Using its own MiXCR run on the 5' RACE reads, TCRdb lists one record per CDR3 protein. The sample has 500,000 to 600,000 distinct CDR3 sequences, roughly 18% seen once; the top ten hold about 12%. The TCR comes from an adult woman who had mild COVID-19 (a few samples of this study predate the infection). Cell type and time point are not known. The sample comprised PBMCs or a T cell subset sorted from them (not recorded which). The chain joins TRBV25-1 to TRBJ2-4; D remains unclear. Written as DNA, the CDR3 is TGTGCCAGCAGTGAATCCCCCGACCAGAACCTGGCCAAAAACATTCAGTACTTC. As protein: CASSESPDQNLAKNIQYF.